This T cell receptor (beta chain) derives from a study of T cells after yellow fever vaccination. Study results and caveats: The secondary response peaked faster, at day 5 versus 15, but was weaker.

V lost 5 bases, J lost 10 bases, and 9 bases stayed unmatched. Germline assignment: CDR1 SGHVS and CDR2 FNYEAQ. The CDR3 has 14 residues. To note about this clonotype: Its antigen remains unidentified.

The TCR cDNA carried a universal primer site and UMIs from 5'RACE template switching. From the 5' RACE reads, TCRdb called clonotypes with MiXCR, one entry per CDR3 protein. Among 230,000 or so distinct CDR3 sequences listed, more than 3.5% were seen once. This sequence was found in a man between 18 and 35 years old who received the YFV17D yellow fever vaccine. Source: PBMCs, taken 15 days after the yellow fever booster vaccination. V gene TRBV7-6 combines with J gene TRBJ2-1; TRBD1 aligns across 9 bases. CDR3: CASSTWTGDREQFF. As DNA, the CDR3 is TGTGCCAGCAGCACCTGGACAGGGGACAGGGAGCAGTTCTTC.